This note documents a single TCR beta chain sequence. This entry belongs to a study of OX40 agonist ivuxolimab in advanced cancers. Profiled with immunoSEQ multiplex PCR; TCRdb holds only in-frame clones, not every one. Of approximately 23,000 clones listed, approximately 87% were seen once; the top ten hold roughly 30%. Deletions cut 5 bases from V and 6 bases from J, with 16 bases between. The CDR3 runs to 14 residues. The germline V gene has CDR1 SGHVS and CDR2 FNYEAQ. The receptor comes from an adult with an advanced solid tumor such as melanoma, head and neck, liver or kidney cancer. The source material was CD4+ or CD8+ T cells sorted from blood, sampled in a trial of the OX40 agonist ivuxolimab. The chain employs TRBV7-6 and TRBJ1-2; D gene unclear. CDR3 nucleotides: TGTGCCAGCAGCCGGTACGGGGAGGTGGATGGCTACACCTTC. Protein product: CASSRYGEVDGYTF.